The clone carrying this T cell receptor (beta chain) was observed once. These data are taken from a study of blood T cell repertoires in COVID-19. This CDR3 region has 14 residues. V gave up 6 bases and J gave up 6 bases, with 18 bases separating them. The germline V gene has CDR1 ENHRY and CDR2 SYGVKD. Method: immunoSEQ multiplex PCR; TCRdb's copy keeps in-frame clones and lacks some. The top ten hold around 11% of the sample, which has roughly 280,000 clones, 85% to 90% seen once. The sequenced sample consisted of peripheral blood. V is TRBV10-3 and J is TRBJ2-7, with D possibly TRBD1 on 6 matching bases. The receptor was derived from a woman younger than 45 with COVID-19, enrolled during active disease. CDR3 sequence reads: CAIRRLTGSGEQYF. CDR3 bases: TGTGCCATCAGGAGATTGACAGGTTCCGGCGAGCAGTACTTC.